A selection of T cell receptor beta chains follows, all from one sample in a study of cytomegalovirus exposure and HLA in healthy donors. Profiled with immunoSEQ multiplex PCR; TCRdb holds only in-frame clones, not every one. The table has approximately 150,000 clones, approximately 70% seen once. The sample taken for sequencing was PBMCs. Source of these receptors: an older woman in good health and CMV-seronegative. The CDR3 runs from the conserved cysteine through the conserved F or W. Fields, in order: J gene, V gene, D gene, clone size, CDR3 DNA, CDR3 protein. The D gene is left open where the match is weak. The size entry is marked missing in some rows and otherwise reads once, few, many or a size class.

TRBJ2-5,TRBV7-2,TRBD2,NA,TGTGCCAGCAGCTTAGCCCCCCGGGGCGGGAGCCAAGAGACCCAGTACTTC,CASSLAPRGGSQETQYF
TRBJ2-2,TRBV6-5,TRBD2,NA,TGTGCCAGCAGTTACTTGGCGGGAGGGACCGGGGAGCTGTTTTTT,CASSYLAGGTGELFF
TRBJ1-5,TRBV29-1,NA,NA,TGCAGCGTGGGAAGGGGCAGCGGGCAGCCCCAGCATTTT,CSVGRGSGQPQHF
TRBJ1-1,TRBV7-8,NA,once,TGTGCCAGCAGCTTAGAACCGGGGAGAAACACTGAAGCTTTCTTT,CASSLEPGRNTEAFF
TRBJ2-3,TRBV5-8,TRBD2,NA,TGTGCCAGCATGACTAGCGGGAGGGGGACAGATACGCAGTATTTT,CASMTSGRGTDTQYF
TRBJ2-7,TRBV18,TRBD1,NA,TGTGCCAGCTCCGGAGGGACAGGGGCGTACGAGCAGTACTTC,CASSGGTGAYEQYF
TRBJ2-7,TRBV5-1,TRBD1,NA,TGCGCCAGCAGCTTGGGGCAGGGGGCACGCGAGCAGTACTTC,CASSLGQGAREQYF
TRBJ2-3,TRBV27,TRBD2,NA,TGTGCCAGCAGTTTGGTCCGACTAGCGGGAGGGGTAGATACGCAGTATTTT,CASSLVRLAGGVDTQYF
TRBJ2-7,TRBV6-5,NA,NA,TGTGCCAGCAGTTATTTGGCGGGAGAGGGGGCCTACGAGCAGTACTTC,CASSYLAGEGAYEQYF
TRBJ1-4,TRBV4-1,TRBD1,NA,TGCGCCAGCAGCCAAGATGTGGGGACAGGGGAAGGGGTTGAAAAACTGTTTTTT,CASSQDVGTGEGVEKLFF
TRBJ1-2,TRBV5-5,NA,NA,TGTGCCAGCAGCTTGCGGCCAGGGGCCGGATCTAACTATGGCTACACCTTC,CASSLRPGAGSNYGYTF
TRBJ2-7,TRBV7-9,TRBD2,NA,TGTGCCAGCAGCTCTTCACGTGGGCTAGCGGGAGGCGAGCAGTACTTC,CASSSSRGLAGGEQYF
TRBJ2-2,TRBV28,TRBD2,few,TGTGCCAGCAGGAGCGGGAGGGATACCGGGGAGCTGTTTTTT,CASRSGRDTGELFF
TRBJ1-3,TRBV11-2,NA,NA,TGTGCCAGCAGCTTAGCTTCGGGGTTTTCGGGAAACACCATATATTTT,CASSLASGFSGNTIYF
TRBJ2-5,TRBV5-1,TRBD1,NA,TGCGCCAGCAGCCGGGGACAGCGAGAGACCCAGTACTTC,CASSRGQRETQYF
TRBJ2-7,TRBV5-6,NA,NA,TGTGCCAGCAGCTTGTGGGGGCCCGCCCGGGGCATCGAGCAGTACTTC,CASSLWGPARGIEQYF
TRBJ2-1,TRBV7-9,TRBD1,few,TGTTCCAGCAGCACAGGGACAGGGATGGGCGAGCAGTTCTTC,CSSSTGTGMGEQFF